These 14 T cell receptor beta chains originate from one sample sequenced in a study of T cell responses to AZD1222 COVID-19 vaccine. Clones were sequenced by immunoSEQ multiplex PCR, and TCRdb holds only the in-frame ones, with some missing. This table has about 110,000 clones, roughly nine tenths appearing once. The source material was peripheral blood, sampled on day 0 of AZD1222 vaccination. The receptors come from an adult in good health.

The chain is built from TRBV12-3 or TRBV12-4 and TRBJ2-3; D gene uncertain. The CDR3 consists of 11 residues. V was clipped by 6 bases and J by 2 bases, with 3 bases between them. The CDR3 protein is CASSITDTQYF. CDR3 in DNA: TGTGCCAGCAGCATCACAGATACGCAGTATTTT.

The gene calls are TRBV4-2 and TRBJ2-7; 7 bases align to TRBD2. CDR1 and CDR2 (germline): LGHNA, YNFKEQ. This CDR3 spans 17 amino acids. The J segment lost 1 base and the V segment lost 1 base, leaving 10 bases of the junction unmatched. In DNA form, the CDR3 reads TGTGCCAGCAGCCAAGGGTTGTCAGCGGGGCCATCCTACGAGCAGTACTTC. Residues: CASSQGLSAGPSYEQYF.

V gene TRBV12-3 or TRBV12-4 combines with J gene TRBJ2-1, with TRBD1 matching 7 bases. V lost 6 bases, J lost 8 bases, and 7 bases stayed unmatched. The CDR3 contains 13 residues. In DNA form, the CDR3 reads TGTGCCAGCAGACCTGGGACAGCGGATGAGCAGTTCTTC. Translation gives CASRPGTADEQFF.

CDR3 nucleotide sequence: TGCGCCAGCAGCTCTACGACGGACAGCTCCTACGAGCAGTACTTC. This translates into CASSSTTDSSYEQYF. The chain links TRBV4-1 to TRBJ2-7, with a possible D match to TRBD1 (6 bases). V dropped 5 bases and J dropped 0 bases, with 14 bases sitting between them. The germline CDR1 and CDR2 sequences are MGHRA and YSYEKL. CDR3 length equals 15 residues.

This chain's CDR3 is CASSPDRVGGSTDTQYF. CDR3 bases: TGTGCCAGCAGCCCGGACAGGGTAGGAGGAAGCACAGATACGCAGTATTTT. V is TRBV7-9 and J is TRBJ2-3, with 8 bases identical to TRBD1. The CDR3 is made up of 17 amino acids. V trimming: 5 bases; J trimming: 0 bases; junction bases outside the gene matches: 10. Germline V gene lookup returns CDR1 SEHNR and CDR2 FQNEAQ (reference sequence).

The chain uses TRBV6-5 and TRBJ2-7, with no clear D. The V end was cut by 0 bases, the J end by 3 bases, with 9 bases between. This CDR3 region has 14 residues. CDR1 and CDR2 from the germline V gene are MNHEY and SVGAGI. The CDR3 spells CASSYSGRFYEQYF. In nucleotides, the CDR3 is TGTGCCAGCAGTTACTCGGGAAGGTTCTACGAGCAGTACTTC.

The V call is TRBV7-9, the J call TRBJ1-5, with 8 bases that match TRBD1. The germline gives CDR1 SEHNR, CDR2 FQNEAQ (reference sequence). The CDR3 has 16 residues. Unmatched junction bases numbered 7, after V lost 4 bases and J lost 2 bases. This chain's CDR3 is CASSSNRGNGNQPQHF. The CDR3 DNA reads TGTGCCAGCAGCTCGAACAGGGGGAATGGCAATCAGCCCCAGCATTTT.

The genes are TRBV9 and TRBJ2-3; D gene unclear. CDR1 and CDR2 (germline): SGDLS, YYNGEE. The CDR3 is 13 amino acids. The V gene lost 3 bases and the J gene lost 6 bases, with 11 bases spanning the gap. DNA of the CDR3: TGTGCCAGCAGCGGAAATTTGGCCGATACGCAGTATTTT. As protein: CASSGNLADTQYF. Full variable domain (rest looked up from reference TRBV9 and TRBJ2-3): DSGVTQTPKHLITATGQRVTLRCSPRSGDLSVYWYQQSLDQGLQFLIQYYNGEERAKGNILERFSAQQFPDLHSELNLSSLELGDSALYFCASSGNLADTQYFGPGTRLTVL.

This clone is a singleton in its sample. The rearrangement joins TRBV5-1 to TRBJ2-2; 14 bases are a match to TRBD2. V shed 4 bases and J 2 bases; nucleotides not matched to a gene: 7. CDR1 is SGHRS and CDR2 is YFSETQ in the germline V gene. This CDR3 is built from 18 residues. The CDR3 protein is CASSPGTSGSGNTGELFF. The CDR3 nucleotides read TGCGCCAGCAGCCCGGGGACTAGCGGGAGCGGAAACACCGGGGAGCTGTTTTTT.

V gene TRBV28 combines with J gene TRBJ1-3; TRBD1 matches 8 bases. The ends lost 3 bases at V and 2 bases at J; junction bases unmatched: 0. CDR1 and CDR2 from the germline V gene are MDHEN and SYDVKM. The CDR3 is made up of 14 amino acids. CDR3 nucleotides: TGTGCCAGCAGTTTCAGGGGGCCTGGAAACACCATATATTTT. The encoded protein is CASSFRGPGNTIYF.

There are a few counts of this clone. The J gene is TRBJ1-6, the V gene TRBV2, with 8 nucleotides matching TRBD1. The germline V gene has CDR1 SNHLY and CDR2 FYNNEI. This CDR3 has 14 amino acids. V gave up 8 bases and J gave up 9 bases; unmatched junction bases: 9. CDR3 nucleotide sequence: TGTGCCAGCCAGGGGGACAGGTCAGGTTCACCCCTCCACTTT. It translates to CASQGDRSGSPLHF.

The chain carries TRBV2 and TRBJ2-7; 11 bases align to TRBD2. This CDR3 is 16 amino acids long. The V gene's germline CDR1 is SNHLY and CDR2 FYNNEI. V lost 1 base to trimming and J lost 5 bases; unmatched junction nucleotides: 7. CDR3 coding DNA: TGTGCCAGCAGTGAAGGGCCCTTACTAGCGGGAGACGAGCAGTACTTC. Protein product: CASSEGPLLAGDEQYF.

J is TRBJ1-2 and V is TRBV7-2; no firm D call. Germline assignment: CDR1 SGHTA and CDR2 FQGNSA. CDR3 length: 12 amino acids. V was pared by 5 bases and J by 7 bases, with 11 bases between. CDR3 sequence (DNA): TGTGCCAGCAGCCTGCAAGCGGTTGGCTACACCTTC. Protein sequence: CASSLQAVGYTF.

The CDR3 loop is CASSQGGIWRDGEQFF. The CDR3 DNA reads TGTGCCAGCAGCCAAGGGGGAATCTGGAGGGATGGTGAGCAGTTCTTC. The gene calls are TRBV3-1 (or the pseudogene TRBV3-2) and TRBJ2-1, with a weak D call TRBD2 (6 bases). V lost 1 base, J lost 9 bases, and 19 bases lay in between. Germline CDR1 is LGHDT and CDR2 is YNNKEL (reference sequence). The CDR3 runs to 16 residues.